The 22 T cell receptor beta chains below were found in one sample sequenced in a study of cytomegalovirus exposure and HLA in healthy donors. It was with 60 Vbeta and 13 Jbeta primers that the PCR ran. Profiling relied on immunoSEQ multiplex PCR, and the TCRdb table lists in-frame clones only, not all of them. The sample has roughly 150,000 clones; over 55% are singletons. The sequenced material came from PBMCs. These receptors all come from a man aged 35-49 years in good health and CMV-seronegative.

The chain employs TRBV7-2 and TRBJ1-1; D is unresolved. Germline V gives CDR1 SGHTA, CDR2 FQGNSA. The ends were cut back, 3 bases at V and 0 bases at J, with 5 bases in the middle. The CDR3 runs to 13 residues. CDR3: CASSFFMNTEAFF. As DNA, the CDR3 is TGTGCCAGCAGCTTCTTTATGAACACTGAAGCTTTCTTT.

The chain joins TRBV5-1 to TRBJ2-5, with 14 nucleotides matching TRBD2. V lost 4 bases to trimming and J lost 1 base; unmatched junction nucleotides: 3. This CDR3 is built from 16 residues. CDR1 SGHRS and CDR2 YFSETQ come from the germline V gene. The CDR3 loop reads CASSVTSGGAQETQYF. Here the CDR3 DNA reads TGCGCCAGCAGCGTGACTAGCGGGGGGGCCCAAGAGACCCAGTACTTC.

The chain combines TRBV15 with TRBJ1-5; 7 bases fit TRBD1. J was trimmed by 10 bases and V by 4 bases; bases with no gene match: 10. Germline CDR1 is LNHNV and CDR2 is YYDKDF (reference sequence). This CDR3 is built from 14 residues. The CDR3 protein is CATSKGQKGCPQHF. The CDR3 DNA sequence: TGTGCCACCAGCAAGGGACAGAAGGGTTGTCCCCAGCATTTT.

The chain recombines TRBV7-8 with TRBJ1-6, with 7 nucleotides matching TRBD1. Trimming took 1 base from V and 10 from J; bases not matched to a gene: 10. In germline, CDR1 is SGHVS, CDR2 FQNEAQ. There are 16 residues in the CDR3. The CDR3 region is CASSLGEGARYSPLHF. The CDR3 DNA follows: TGTGCCAGCAGCTTAGGCGAGGGGGCGAGGTACTCACCCCTCCACTTT.

The rearrangement links TRBV6-1 to TRBJ2-7; 7 bases line up with TRBD1. J lost 11 bases, V lost 1 base, and 8 bases had no gene match. Germline V gene sequence: CDR1 MNHNS, CDR2 SASEGT. The CDR3 totals 13 residues. The CDR3 protein is CASSEGRQGSEYF. The CDR3 DNA is TGTGCCAGCAGTGAAGGGAGACAGGGATCGGAGTACTTC.

This clone has more than one count but fewer than ten. The rearrangement joins TRBV10-3 to TRBJ1-1, with 8 bases aligning to TRBD1. V shed 5 bases, J shed 5 bases, and the junction held 7 bases outside the gene matches. CDR1 ENHRY and CDR2 SYGVKD come from the germline V gene. The CDR3 contains 14 residues. Written as DNA, the CDR3 is TGTGCCATCAGTACGCAGGGGGCGCGGACTGAAGCTTTCTTT. Residues: CAISTQGARTEAFF.

The CDR3 spells CASSSGVGSGNEQFF. DNA of the CDR3: TGTGCCAGCTCCTCAGGCGTAGGAAGCGGGAATGAGCAGTTCTTC. The V call is TRBV18, the J call TRBJ2-1; D is possibly TRBD2 (6 bases). V lost 6 bases and J lost 7, with 19 bases in between. Per germline, CDR1 KGHSH and CDR2 LQKENI. This CDR3 has 15 residues.

The chain employs TRBV19 and TRBJ1-2; TRBD1 matches 7 bases. Germline values: CDR1 LNHDA, CDR2 SQIVND (reference sequence). The CDR3 is 16 amino acids. Unmatched junction bases numbered 9, after V lost 4 bases and J lost 1 base. The DNA of the CDR3 is TGTGCCAGTAGTACAGGTCACAGGGGACTTAACTATGGCTACACCTTC. Its protein product is CASSTGHRGLNYGYTF.

This clone was detected only once. The chain uses TRBV5-6 and TRBJ2-7, with unresolved D. CDR3 size: 15 residues. Trimming cost V 3 bases and J 2 bases, with 15 bases left between them. Germline V gene data show CDR1 as SGHDT and CDR2 as YYEEEE. The CDR3 region has the DNA TGTGCCAGCAGCTACGTGGTAGCACATCCCTACGAGCAGTACTTC. Protein sequence: CASSYVVAHPYEQYF.

The chain employs TRBV18 and TRBJ1-1; 8 bases align to TRBD1. The junction had 5 bases not matched to a gene; V was cut back by 3 bases and J by 5 bases. The CDR3 sequence is 14 residues long. Germline V gene lookup returns CDR1 KGHSH and CDR2 LQKENI. For the CDR3, the DNA is TGTGCCAGCTCACCCACGGGACAGGAGACTGAAGCTTTCTTT. Amino acids: CASSPTGQETEAFF.

The rearrangement links TRBV29-1 to TRBJ2-7; 9 positions match TRBD2. This CDR3 is 20 amino acids long. J was trimmed by 1 base and V by 0 bases; bases with no gene match: 19. CDR1 is SQVTM, CDR2 ANQGSEA, per germline. CDR3 sequence (DNA): TGCAGCGTTGAAGATTACCTGTCCCGGCTTAGCGGGGGCCTATCCTACGAGCAGTACTTC. Translating it yields CSVEDYLSRLSGGLSYEQYF.

The rearrangement uses TRBV27 and TRBJ2-7; tentative D call: TRBD1 (6 bases). V gave up 6 bases and J gave up 4 bases, with 13 bases separating them. The CDR3 is 13 amino acids. The germline gives CDR1 MNHEY, CDR2 SMNVEV (reference sequence). The CDR3 here is CASSPSTGYEQYF. CDR3 bases: TGTGCCAGCAGCCCTTCGACAGGTTACGAGCAGTACTTC.

The chain joins TRBV4-3 to TRBJ2-7; 12 bases agree with TRBD1. V lost 3 bases to trimming and J lost 5 bases; unmatched junction nucleotides: 11. The CDR3 runs to 17 residues. The germline V gene encodes CDR1 LGHNA and CDR2 YSLEER. CDR3 protein: CASSQYSSGTGGHEQYF. CDR3 coding DNA: TGCGCCAGCAGCCAGTATTCTAGCGGGACAGGGGGCCACGAGCAGTACTTC.

The J gene is TRBJ2-3, the V gene TRBV11-3; possibly TRBD2 for D (5 bases). The CDR3 is 14 residues long. Germline assignment: CDR1 SGHNT and CDR2 YENEEA. Between the trimmed V and J ends, which lost 2 bases and 6 bases, there was a span of 12 bases. Written as DNA, the CDR3 is TGTGCCAGCAGCTTAAGCGGCATAGAGGATACGCAGTATTTT. Protein: CASSLSGIEDTQYF.

This clone has a single count. CDR3 sequence (DNA): TGCGCCAGCAGCCAAGTGGGCAGGGACATGTACGAGCAGTACTTC. Protein: CASSQVGRDMYEQYF. V usage is TRBV4-1 and J usage is TRBJ2-7; D is perhaps TRBD1 (6 bases). Germline loops: CDR1 MGHRA, CDR2 YSYEKL. Trimming took off 1 base at V and 4 bases at J, with 14 bases between the two ends. There are 15 residues in the CDR3.

This chain links TRBV30 with TRBJ2-1; no clear D. Trimming left V 3 bases short and J 0 bases short, with 12 bases between. The CDR3 spans 15 residues. Per germline, CDR1 GTSNPN and CDR2 SVGIG (reference sequence). CDR3 bases: TGTGCCTGGAGCGCCGATTTGAGCTCCTACAATGAGCAGTTCTTC. Translation gives CAWSADLSSYNEQFF.

The chain is built from TRBV5-4 and TRBJ2-7; possibly TRBD1 for D (6 bases). CDR1 and CDR2 from the germline V gene are SGHNT and YYREEE (reference sequence). The CDR3 is 15 amino acids. The germline V and J ends were trimmed by 0 bases and 7 bases, with 17 bases remaining between them. The CDR3 region is CASSLGAGARVEQYF. In nucleotides, the CDR3 is TGTGCCAGCAGCTTGGGGGCAGGGGCAAGAGTGGAGCAGTACTTC.

This chain joins TRBV11-2 and TRBJ2-1; 8 bases are shared with TRBD1. CDR3 size: 14 residues. Germline V gene data show CDR1 as SGHAT and CDR2 as FQNNGV. J lost 6 bases, V lost 5 bases, and 6 bases had no gene match. CDR3 region: CASSQDRGSNEQFF. CDR3 sequence (DNA): TGTGCCAGCAGCCAAGACAGGGGTAGCAATGAGCAGTTCTTC.

V gene TRBV4-3 combines with J gene TRBJ2-7; the match to TRBD2 covers 9 bases. Germline V gene lookup returns CDR1 LGHNA and CDR2 YSLEER. V lost 4 bases and J lost 3; bases outside the gene matches: 7. The CDR3 extends over 15 amino acids. In DNA, the CDR3 is TGCGCCAGCAGCCGCACGACTAGCGGCAACTACGAGCAGTACTTC. Translated, it gives CASSRTTSGNYEQYF.

This sequence joins TRBV6-1 and TRBJ1-1, with D hard to call. The length of the CDR3 is 14 residues. CDR1 is MNHNS, CDR2 SASEGT, per germline. V dropped 0 bases and J dropped 1 base, with 6 bases sitting between them. CDR3 in amino acids: CASSEAFKNTEAFF. The CDR3 nucleotides are TGTGCCAGCAGTGAAGCTTTCAAGAACACTGAAGCTTTCTTT.

The genes are TRBV6-6 and TRBJ1-4; D is unresolved. CDR1 is MNHNY, CDR2 SVGAGI, per germline (reference sequence). This CDR3 is built from 16 residues. V shed 6 bases and J shed 0 bases, with 14 bases lying between them. The CDR3 region has the DNA TGTGCCAGCAGCTTAAACGGGGTTGCAACTAATGAAAAACTGTTTTTT. Translating gives CASSLNGVATNEKLFF.

V usage is TRBV18 and J usage is TRBJ1-5; 11 nucleotides line up with TRBD1. Germline CDR1 reads KGHSH; CDR2 reads LQKENI. The length of the CDR3 is 14 residues. V dropped 3 bases and J dropped 6; count of bases not matched to a gene: 1. The CDR3 here is CASSPGTGGQPQHF. The CDR3 DNA follows: TGTGCCAGCTCACCCGGGACAGGGGGTCAGCCCCAGCATTTT.